This TCR beta chain was observed in a study of T cells after yellow fever vaccination (dated by TCRdb to about 2019). Regarding the study in general: The SMART-Seq v4 Ultra Low Input RNA kit was used to prepare libraries from fractions with low cell numbers. Bulk TCR alpha and beta repertoires were sequenced longitudinally to track T-cell clones before and after primary and booster YFV17D yellow fever vaccination. Two healthy male donors, one aged 18 to 29 and one aged 30 to 40 years, were included in the cohort. Blood samples were taken at several timepoints before and after primary and secondary immunization, and bulk PBMC replicates and cell subsets were isolated.

The CDR3 runs 16 residues from the cysteine to the phenylalanine. The CDR3 DNA has 48 bases and is translated from base 1. The germline V gene gives CDR1 as MNHEY and CDR2 as SVGEGT. The V end loses 2 bases and the J end loses 3 bases, and a stretch of 16 bases separates them. TCR cDNA was synthesized by 5'RACE template switching, which introduced a universal primer site and unique molecular identifiers. Priming of cDNA synthesis was performed from both the TCR alpha and TCR beta constant segments. Libraries were amplified in two PCR steps, with sample barcodes and sequencing adapters added in the second step. Sequencing of libraries was done on Illumina HiSeq 2500 (2x100 bp) or NovaSeq (2x150 bp). In the original analysis: MIGEC was used to demultiplex reads and collapse the reads into UMI consensus sequences, and MiXCR was used for V(D)J alignment. Using edgeR on replicate PBMC samples, clonotypes were called vaccine-responding if FDR was below 0.01 and the log2 fold change was above 5 up to day 15. Each bulk clonotype received a CD4 or CD8 identity based on whether the sequenced CD4 or CD8 repertoire contained that clonotype at higher abundance. TCRdb's own reprocessing of the public reads used fastp at Q25 and MiXCR and kept productive beta chains. When rows share a CDR3 protein, they turn into one entry using the most common DNA and genes. These V and J calls rely on TCRdb rather than the paper's analysis. The sample table holds fewer than 85,000 distinct CDR3 sequences, of which around 7.3% were seen once. 41% of the sample is held by the ten biggest clonotypes.

The paper's findings and limits, for the study overall: A small share of clonotypes occurred in both CD4 and CD8 compartments, likely arising from convergent recombination. Because the study included only a couple of donors, the extent to which the findings can be generalized is limited. Because abundant contaminating clonotypes from the bulk population could be contained in FACS-sorted repertoires, computational filtering was required. After the booster, most clones that had expanded after primary vaccination were detected again (about 97% of CD4 and under 90% of CD8), suggesting broad maintenance of memory. The secondary T-cell response was weaker than the primary response but faster, peaking on day 5 instead of day 15.

Taken with the paper, the label for treatment or condition translates to: live attenuated yellow fever vaccine strain. PBMCs were isolated from peripheral blood using a standard Ficoll-Paque protocol. Dynabeads CD4 and CD8 positive selection kits were used to isolate the CD4 and CD8 T-cell fractions. TriZol was used to extract RNA from bulk PBMCs, CD4 and CD8 fractions, and dextramer-positive and dextramer-negative fractions. A few counts support this clonotype. This receptor's antigen is unknown. Base qualities are missing; no much larger clone stands one base away. The starting material was CD8+ T cells sorted from PBMCs, obtained on the day of the yellow fever booster vaccination. The TCR originated in a man aged 30-40 years who received the YFV17D yellow fever vaccine. This sequence uses TRBV6-2 or TRBV6-3 and TRBJ1-2, with the identity of the D gene unclear. The encoded CDR3 is CASSYSGHTGDYGYTF. The sequenced DNA: TGTGCCAGCAGTTACAGCGGTCACACGGGTGACTATGGCTACACCTTC.